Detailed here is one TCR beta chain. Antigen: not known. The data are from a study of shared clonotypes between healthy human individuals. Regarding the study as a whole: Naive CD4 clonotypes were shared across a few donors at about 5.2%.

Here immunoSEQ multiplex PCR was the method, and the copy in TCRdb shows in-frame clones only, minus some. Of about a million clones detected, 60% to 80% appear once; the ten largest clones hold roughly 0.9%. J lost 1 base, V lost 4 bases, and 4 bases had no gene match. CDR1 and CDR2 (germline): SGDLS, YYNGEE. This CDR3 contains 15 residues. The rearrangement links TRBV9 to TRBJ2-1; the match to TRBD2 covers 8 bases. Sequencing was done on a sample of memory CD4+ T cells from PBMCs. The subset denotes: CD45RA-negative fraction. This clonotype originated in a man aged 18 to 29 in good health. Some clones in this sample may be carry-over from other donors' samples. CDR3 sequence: CASSPGGGSYNEQFF. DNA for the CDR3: TGTGCCAGCAGCCCCGGGGGGGGGTCCTACAATGAGCAGTTCTTC.